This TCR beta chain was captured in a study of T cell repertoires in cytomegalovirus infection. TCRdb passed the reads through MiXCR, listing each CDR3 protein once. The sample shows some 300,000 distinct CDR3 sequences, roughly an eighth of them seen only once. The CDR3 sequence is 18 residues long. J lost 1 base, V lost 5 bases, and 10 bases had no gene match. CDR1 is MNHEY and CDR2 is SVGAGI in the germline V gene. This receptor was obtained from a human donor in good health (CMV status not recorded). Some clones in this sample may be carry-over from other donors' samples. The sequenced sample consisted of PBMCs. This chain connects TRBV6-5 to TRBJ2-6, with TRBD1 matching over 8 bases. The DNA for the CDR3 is TGTGCCAGCAGTCTCAGGCGGGACAGGCAATCTGGGGCCAACGTCCTGACTTTC. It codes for CASSLRRDRQSGANVLTF.